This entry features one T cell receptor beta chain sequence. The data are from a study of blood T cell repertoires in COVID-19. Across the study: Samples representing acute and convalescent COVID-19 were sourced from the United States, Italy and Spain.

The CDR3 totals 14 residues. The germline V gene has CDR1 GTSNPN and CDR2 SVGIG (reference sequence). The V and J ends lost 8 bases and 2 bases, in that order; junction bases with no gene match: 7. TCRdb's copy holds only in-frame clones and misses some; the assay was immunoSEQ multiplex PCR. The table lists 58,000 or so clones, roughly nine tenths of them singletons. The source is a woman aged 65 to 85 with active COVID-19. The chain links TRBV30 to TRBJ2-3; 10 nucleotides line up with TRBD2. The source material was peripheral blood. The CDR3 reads CAGGLATYTDTQYF. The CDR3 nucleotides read TGTGCCGGGGGACTAGCGACATACACAGATACGCAGTATTTT.